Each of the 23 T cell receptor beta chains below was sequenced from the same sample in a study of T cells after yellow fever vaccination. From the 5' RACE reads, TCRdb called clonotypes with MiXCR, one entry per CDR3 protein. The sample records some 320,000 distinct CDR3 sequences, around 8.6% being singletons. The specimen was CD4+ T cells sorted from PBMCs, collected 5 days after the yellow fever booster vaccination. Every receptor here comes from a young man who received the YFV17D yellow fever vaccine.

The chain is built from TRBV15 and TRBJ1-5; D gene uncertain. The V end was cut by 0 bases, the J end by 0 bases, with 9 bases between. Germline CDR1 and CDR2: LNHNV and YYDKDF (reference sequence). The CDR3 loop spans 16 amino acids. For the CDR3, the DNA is TGTGCCACCAGCAGAGATGCCGGTAATAGCAATCAGCCCCAGCATTTT. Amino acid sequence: CATSRDAGNSNQPQHF.

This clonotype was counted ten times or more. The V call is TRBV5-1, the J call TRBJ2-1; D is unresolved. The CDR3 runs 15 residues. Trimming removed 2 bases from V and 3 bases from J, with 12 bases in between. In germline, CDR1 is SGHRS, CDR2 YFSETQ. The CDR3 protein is CASSFSADLYNEQFF. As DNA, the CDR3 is TGCGCCAGCAGCTTCTCGGCAGATCTCTACAATGAGCAGTTCTTC.

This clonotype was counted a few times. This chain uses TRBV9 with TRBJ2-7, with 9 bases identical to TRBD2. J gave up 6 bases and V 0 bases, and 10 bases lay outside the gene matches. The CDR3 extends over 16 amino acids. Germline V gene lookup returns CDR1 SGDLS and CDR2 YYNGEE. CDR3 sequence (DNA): TGTGCCAGCAGCGTAGGCCAGCGGGGGGAGTCAGGCGAGCAGTACTTC. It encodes CASSVGQRGESGEQYF.

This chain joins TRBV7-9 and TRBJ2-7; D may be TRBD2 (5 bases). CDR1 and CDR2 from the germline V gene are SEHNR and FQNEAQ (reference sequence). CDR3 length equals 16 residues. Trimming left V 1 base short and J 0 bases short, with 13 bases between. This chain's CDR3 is CASSLGGSGSSYEQYV. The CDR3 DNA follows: TGTGCCAGCAGCTTAGGAGGAAGCGGCAGCTCCTACGAGCAGTACGTC.

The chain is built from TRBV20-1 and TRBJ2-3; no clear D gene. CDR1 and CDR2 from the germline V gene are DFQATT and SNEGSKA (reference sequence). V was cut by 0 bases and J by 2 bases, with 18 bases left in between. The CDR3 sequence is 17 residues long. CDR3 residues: CSARDSSPQTDTDTQYF. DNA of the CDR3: TGCAGTGCTAGAGACAGCAGTCCACAAACCGACACAGATACGCAGTATTTT.

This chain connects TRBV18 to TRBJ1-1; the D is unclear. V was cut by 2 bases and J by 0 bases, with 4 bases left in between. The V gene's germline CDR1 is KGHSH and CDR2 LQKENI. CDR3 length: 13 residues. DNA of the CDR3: TGTGCCAGCTCACCAGTTATGAACACTGAAGCTTTCTTT. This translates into CASSPVMNTEAFF.

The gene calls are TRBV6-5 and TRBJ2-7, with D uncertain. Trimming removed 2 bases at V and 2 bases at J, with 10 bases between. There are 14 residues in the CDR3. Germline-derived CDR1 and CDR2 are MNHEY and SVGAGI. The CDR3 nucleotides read TGTGCCAGCAGTTACAATCGCAGCCCCTACGAGCAGTACTTC. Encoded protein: CASSYNRSPYEQYF.

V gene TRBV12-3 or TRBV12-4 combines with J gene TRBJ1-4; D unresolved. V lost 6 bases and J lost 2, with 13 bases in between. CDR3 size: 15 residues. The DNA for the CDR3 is TGTGCCAGCAGCTGGGCCGGGAGGACTAATGAAAAACTGTTTTTT. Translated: CASSWAGRTNEKLFF.

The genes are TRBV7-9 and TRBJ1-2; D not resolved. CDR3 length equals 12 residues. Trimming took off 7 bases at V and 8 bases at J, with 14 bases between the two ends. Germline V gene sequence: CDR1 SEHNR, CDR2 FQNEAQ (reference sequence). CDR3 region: CASTPRLVGYTF. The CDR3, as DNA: TGTGCCAGCACCCCACGATTGGTGGGCTACACCTTC.

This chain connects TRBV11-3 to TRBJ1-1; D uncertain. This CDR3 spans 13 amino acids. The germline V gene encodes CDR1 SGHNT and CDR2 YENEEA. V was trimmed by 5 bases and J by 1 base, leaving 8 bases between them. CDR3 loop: CASSMGRNTEAFF. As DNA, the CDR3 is TGTGCCAGCAGCATGGGGAGGAACACTGAAGCTTTCTTT.

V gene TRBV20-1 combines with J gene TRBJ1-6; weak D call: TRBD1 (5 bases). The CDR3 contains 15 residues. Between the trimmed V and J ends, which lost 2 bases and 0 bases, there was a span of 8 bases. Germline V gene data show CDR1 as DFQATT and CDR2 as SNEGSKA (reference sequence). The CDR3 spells CSARRGVSYNSPLHF. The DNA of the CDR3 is TGCAGTGCTAGAAGGGGTGTCTCCTATAATTCACCCCTCCACTTT.

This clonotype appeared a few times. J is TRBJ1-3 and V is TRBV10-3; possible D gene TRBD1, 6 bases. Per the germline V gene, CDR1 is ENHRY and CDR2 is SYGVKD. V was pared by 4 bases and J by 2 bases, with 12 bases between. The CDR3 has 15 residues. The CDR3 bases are TGTGCCATCAGTGCGGACCCAGGGGCTGGAAACACCATATATTTT. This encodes CAISADPGAGNTIYF.

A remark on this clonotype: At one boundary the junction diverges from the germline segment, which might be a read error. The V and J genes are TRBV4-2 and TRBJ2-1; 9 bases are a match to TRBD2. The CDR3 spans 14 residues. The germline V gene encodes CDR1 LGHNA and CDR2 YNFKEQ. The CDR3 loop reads CASSQGGGDNEKFF. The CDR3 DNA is TGTGCCAGCAGCCAGGGCGGGGGGGACAATGAGAAGTTCTTC.

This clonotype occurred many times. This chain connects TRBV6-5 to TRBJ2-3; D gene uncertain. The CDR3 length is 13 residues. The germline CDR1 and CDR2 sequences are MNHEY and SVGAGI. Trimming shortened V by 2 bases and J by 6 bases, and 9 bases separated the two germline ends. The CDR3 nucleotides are TGTGCCAGCAGTTACCCTGCCGCCGATACGCAGTATTTT. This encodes CASSYPAADTQYF.

The CDR3 sequence: CAGQQGLANTGELFF. The DNA for the CDR3 is TGTGCCGGCCAGCAGGGATTAGCGAACACCGGGGAGCTGTTTTTT. The chain links TRBV7-9 to TRBJ2-2; weak D call: TRBD1 (5 bases). CDR1 is SEHNR, CDR2 FQNEAQ, per germline (reference sequence). Trimming shortened V by 11 bases and J by 0 bases, and 16 bases separated the two germline ends. The length of the CDR3 is 15 residues. Variable domain in full (rest from reference TRBV7-9 and TRBJ2-2): DTGVSQNPRHKITKRGQNVTFRCDPISEHNRLYWYRQTLGQGPEFLTYFQNEAQLEKSRLLSDRFSAERPKGSFSTLEIQRTEQGDSAMYLCAGQQGLANTGELFFGEGSRLTVL.

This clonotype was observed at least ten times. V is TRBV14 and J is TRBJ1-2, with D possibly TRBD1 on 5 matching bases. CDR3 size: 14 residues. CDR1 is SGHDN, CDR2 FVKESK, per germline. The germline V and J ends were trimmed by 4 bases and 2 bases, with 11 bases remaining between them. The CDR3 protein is CASSPLGANYGYTF. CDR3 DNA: TGTGCCAGCAGCCCTCTCGGGGCCAACTATGGCTACACCTTC.

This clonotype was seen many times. This CDR3 reads CASSLTGTDYQPQHF. Here the CDR3 DNA reads TGCGCCAGCAGCTTAACGGGGACTGACTATCAGCCCCAGCATTTT. The rearrangement uses TRBV5-1 and TRBJ1-5; tentative D call: TRBD1 (5 bases). The CDR3 has 15 residues. Per the germline V gene, CDR1 is SGHRS and CDR2 is YFSETQ. Deletions cut 2 bases from V and 5 bases from J, with 14 bases between.

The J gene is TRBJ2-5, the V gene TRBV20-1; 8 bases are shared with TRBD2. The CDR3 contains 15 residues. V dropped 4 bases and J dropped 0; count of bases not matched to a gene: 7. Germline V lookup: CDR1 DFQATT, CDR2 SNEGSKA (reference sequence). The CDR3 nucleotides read TGCAGTGCTATGCGGGGGGTCAGATACCAAGAGACCCAGTACTTC. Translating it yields CSAMRGVRYQETQYF.

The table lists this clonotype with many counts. The CDR3 DNA is TGCGCCAGCAGCCAAGATCAAAAGGGGGCGAGTGAAAAACTGTTTTTT. Translating gives CASSQDQKGASEKLFF. The chain employs TRBV4-3 and TRBJ1-4, with TRBD1 identical over 7 bases. The CDR3 loop spans 16 amino acids. V shed 0 bases, J shed 7 bases, and the junction held 8 bases outside the gene matches. Germline V gives CDR1 LGHNA, CDR2 YSLEER.

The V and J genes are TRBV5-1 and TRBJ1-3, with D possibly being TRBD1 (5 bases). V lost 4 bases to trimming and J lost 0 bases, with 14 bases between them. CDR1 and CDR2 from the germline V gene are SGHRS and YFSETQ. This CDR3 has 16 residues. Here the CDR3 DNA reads TGCGCCAGCAGCGGGACCGGGACGGCCTCTGGAAACACCATATATTTT. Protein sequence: CASSGTGTASGNTIYF. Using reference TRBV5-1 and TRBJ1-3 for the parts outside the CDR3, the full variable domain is KAGVTQTPRYLIKTRGQQVTLSCSPISGHRSVSWYQQTPGQGLQFLFEYFSETQRNKGNFPGRFSGRQFSNSRSEMNVSTLELGDSALYLCASSGTGTASGNTIYFGEGSWLTVV.

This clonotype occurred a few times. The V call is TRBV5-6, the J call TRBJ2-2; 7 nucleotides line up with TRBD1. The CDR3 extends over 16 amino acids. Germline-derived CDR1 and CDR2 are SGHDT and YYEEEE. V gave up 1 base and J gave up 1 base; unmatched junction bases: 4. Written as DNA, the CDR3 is TGTGCCAGCAGCTTGCGACGACAGGGGAACACCGGGGAGCTGTTTTTT. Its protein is CASSLRRQGNTGELFF.

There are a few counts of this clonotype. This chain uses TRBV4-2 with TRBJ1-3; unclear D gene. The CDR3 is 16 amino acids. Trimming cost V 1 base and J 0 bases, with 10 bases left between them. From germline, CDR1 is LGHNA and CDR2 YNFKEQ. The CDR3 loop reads CASSQGASNSGNTIYF. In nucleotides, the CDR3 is TGTGCCAGCAGCCAAGGTGCCAGCAACTCTGGAAACACCATATATTTT.

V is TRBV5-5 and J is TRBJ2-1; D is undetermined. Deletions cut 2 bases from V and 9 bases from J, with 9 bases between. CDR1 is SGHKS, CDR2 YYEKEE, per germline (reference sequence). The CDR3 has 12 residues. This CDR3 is CASSFDVGEQFF. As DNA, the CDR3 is TGTGCCAGCAGCTTCGATGTAGGTGAGCAGTTCTTC.